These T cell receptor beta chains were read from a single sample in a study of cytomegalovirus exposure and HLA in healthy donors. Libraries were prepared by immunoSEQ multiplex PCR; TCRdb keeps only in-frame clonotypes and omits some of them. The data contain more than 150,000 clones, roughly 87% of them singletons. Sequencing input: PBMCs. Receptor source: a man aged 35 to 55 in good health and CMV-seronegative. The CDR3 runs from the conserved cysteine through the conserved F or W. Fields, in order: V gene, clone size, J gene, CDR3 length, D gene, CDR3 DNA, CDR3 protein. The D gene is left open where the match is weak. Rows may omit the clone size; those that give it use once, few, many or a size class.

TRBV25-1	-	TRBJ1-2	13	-	TGTGCCAGCAGTGGACCAGGGGTTGGTGGGTACACCTTC	CASSGPGVGGYTF
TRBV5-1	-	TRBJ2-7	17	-	TGCGCCAGCAGCTTGAGAGGCTCGGCAGGGGGCGGGGGCGAGCAGTACTTC	CASSLRGSAGGGGEQYF
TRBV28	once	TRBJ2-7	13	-	TGTGCCAGCAGCAACGCCCTACCGTGGGAGCAGTACTTC	CASSNALPWEQYF
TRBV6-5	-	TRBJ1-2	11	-	TGTGCCAGCAGTTCACAGCTTGGCTACACCTTC	CASSSQLGYTF
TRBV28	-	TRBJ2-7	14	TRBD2	TGTGCCAGCAGTTGGACTAGCGTACCCTACGAGCAGTACTTC	CASSWTSVPYEQYF
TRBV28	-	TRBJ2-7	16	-	TGTGCCAGCACCCCGCGGGGGCAGGGGAACTCCTACGAGCAGTACTTC	CASTPRGQGNSYEQYF
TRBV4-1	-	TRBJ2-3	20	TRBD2	TGCGCCAGCAGCTGGAGGTTCGGGAAGCGGGAGGAGGGTGGCACAGATACGCAGTATTTT	CASSWRFGKREEGGTDTQYF
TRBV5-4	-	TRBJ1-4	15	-	TGTGCCAGCAGCTTAAAGGACAGTTTTAATGAAAAACTGTTTTTT	CASSLKDSFNEKLFF
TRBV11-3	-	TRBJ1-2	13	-	TGTGCCAGCAGCTTATCTACTAACTATGGCTACACCTTC	CASSLSTNYGYTF
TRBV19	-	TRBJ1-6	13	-	TGTGCCAGTAGTCCCGCTGAGAATTCACCCCTCCACTTT	CASSPAENSPLHF
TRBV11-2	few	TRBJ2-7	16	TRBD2	TGTGCCAGCAGCTTAGCGGGGAGGGGTGCTCAGTACGAGCAGTACTTC	CASSLAGRGAQYEQYF
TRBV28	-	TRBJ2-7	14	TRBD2	TGTGCCAGCAGTTCAGGACTAGCGGGGAACGAGCAGTACTTC	CASSSGLAGNEQYF
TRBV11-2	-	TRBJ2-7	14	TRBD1	TGTGCCAGCAGCCCAAGACAGGGGGCTGGCGAGCAGTACTTC	CASSPRQGAGEQYF
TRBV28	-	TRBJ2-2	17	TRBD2	TGTGCCAGCAGTCCCACGAACAGCGGGAGGATAACCGGGGAGCTGTTTTTT	CASSPTNSGRITGELFF
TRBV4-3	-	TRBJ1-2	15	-	TGCGCCAGCAGCCAAGGGATTGGGACATCCTATGGCTACACCTTC	CASSQGIGTSYGYTF
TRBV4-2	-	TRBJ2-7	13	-	TGTGCCAGCAGCCAATCTCGACAAGCCGAGCAGTACTTC	CASSQSRQAEQYF
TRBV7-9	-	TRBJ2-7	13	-	TGTGCCAGCAGCCCAACTAGCTGGAACGAGCAGTACTTC	CASSPTSWNEQYF
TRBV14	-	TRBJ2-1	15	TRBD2	TGTGCCAGCAGCACCCGGACTAGCGGTTACAATGAGCAGTTCTTC	CASSTRTSGYNEQFF
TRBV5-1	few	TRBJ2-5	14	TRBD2	TGCGCCAGCAGCTTTTCGGGGGGACAAGAGACCCAGTACTTC	CASSFSGGQETQYF
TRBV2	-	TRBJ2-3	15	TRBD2	TGTGCCAGCAGTGCGGGGACTAGCGGAACAGATACGCAGTATTTT	CASSAGTSGTDTQYF
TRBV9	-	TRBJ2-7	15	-	TGTGCCAGCAGCGTGGGCCTCAGTTCGGCCTACGAGCAGTACTTC	CASSVGLSSAYEQYF
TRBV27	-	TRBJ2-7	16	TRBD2	TGTGCCAGCAGTTACCTGCTAGCGGGAGGGCCCCACGAGCAGTACTTC	CASSYLLAGGPHEQYF
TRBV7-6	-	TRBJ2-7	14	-	TGTGCCAGCAGCTTTATCGGGGATTCCTACGAGCAGTACTTC	CASSFIGDSYEQYF
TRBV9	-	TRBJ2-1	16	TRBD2	TGTGCCAGCAGCGTAGAATTAGCGGGGGGAGGCTCTGAGCAGTTCTTC	CASSVELAGGGSEQFF
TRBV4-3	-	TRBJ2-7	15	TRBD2	TGCGCCAGCAGCCAAGGGACGGGGGGAGGCGGCGAGCAGTACTTC	CASSQGTGGGGEQYF
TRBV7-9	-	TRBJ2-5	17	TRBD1	TGTGCCAGCAGCTTCGGGGAGGGGACAGGGGGCAGGAAGACCCAGTACTTC	CASSFGEGTGGRKTQYF
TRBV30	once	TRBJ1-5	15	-	TGTGCCTGGAGTGGAGACAGACGGGGGAATCAGCCCCAGCATTTT	CAWSGDRRGNQPQHF
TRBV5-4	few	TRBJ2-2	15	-	TGTGCCAGCAGCCCGAGATCTGGGAGAACCGGGGAGCTGTTTTTT	CASSPRSGRTGELFF
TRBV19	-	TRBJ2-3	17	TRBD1	TGTGCCAGTAGTGCAAGCCCTGGACAGGGGGACACAGATACGCAGTATTTT	CASSASPGQGDTDTQYF
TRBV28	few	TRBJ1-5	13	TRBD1	TGTGCCAGCAGTACAGGGGGAGGTCAGCCCCAGCATTTT	CASSTGGGQPQHF
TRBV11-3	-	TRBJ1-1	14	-	TGTGCCAGCAGCTTTAGTTCAACGAACACTGAAGCTTTCTTT	CASSFSSTNTEAFF
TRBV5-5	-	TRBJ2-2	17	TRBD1	TGTGCCAGCAGCTTGGGACAGGGGGCGTCGGGCACCGGGGAGCTGTTTTTT	CASSLGQGASGTGELFF
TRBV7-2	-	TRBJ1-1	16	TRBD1	TGTGCCAGCAGCCCCGCCCCCGGGACAGGGGGCAATGAAGCTTTCTTT	CASSPAPGTGGNEAFF
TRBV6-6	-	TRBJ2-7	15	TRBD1	TGTGCCAGCAGTTACCGGGACAGGGGTTCCTACGAGCAGTACTTC	CASSYRDRGSYEQYF
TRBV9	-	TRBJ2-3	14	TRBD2	TGTGCCAGCAGCGTTCTAGCGGGGGGGGGTACGCAGTATTTT	CASSVLAGGGTQYF
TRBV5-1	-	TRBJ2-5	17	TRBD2	TGCGCCAGCAGCTCCGGGACTAGCGGGGTCCCGGGAGAGACCCAGTACTTC	CASSSGTSGVPGETQYF
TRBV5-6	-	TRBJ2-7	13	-	TGTGCCAGCAGCCGGACAGCCCTCTACGAGCAGTACTTC	CASSRTALYEQYF
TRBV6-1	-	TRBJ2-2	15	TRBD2	TGTGCCAGCACCCTAGCGGGAGGTAACACCGGGGAGCTGTTTTTT	CASTLAGGNTGELFF
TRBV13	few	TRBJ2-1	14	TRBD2	TGTGCCAGCAGGACTAGCGGGAGGAGGGATGAGCAGTTCTTC	CASRTSGRRDEQFF
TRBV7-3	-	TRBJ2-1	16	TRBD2	TGTGCCAGCAGCTTAGGCGGGGGGGGAAGGGTCGATGAGCAGTTCTTC	CASSLGGGGRVDEQFF
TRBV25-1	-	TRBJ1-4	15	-	TGTGCCAGCAGTGAGGTTGGGGCGGCTAATGAAAAACTGTTTTTT	CASSEVGAANEKLFF
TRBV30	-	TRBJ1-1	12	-	TGTGCCTGGGGACAGATGAACACTGAAGCTTTCTTT	CAWGQMNTEAFF
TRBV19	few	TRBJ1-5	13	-	TGTGCCAGTAGTATAACGGCGGAAAAAGCCCAGCATTTT	CASSITAEKAQHF
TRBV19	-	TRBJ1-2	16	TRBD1	TGTGCCAGTAGTACCCGGACAGGCCCCCCAGATTATGGCTACACCTTC	CASSTRTGPPDYGYTF
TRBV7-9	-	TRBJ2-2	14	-	TGTGCCAGCAGCCCCCCCGGAGTCCCCGGGGAGCTGTTTTTT	CASSPPGVPGELFF
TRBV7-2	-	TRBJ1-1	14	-	TGTGCCAGCAGCTTAGCGCGGGGGGGCACTGAAGCTTTCTTT	CASSLARGGTEAFF
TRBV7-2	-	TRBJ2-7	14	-	TGTGCCAGCAGCTCGGACTATACACAACCGAGGCAGTACTTC	CASSSDYTQPRQYF
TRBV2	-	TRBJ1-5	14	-	TGTGCCAGCAGCCCCTCGTTTATTAATCAGCCCCAGCATTTT	CASSPSFINQPQHF
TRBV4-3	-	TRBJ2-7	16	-	TGCGCCAGCAGCCAAATTGGAGGGGCGTCCTCCTACGAGCAGTACTTC	CASSQIGGASSYEQYF